This TCR beta chain derives from a study of Graves' ophthalmopathy and Graves' hyperthyroidism. Amplifying from RNA transcripts, the study obtained TCR beta CDR3 regions. An opening RT-PCR round employed HTBI primers and preceded a second-round multiplex PCR. TCRdb processed the multiplex PCR reads anew with MiXCR; each CDR3 protein has one entry. The repertoire holds hundreds of thousands of distinct CDR3 sequences, with over 40% as singletons. The length of the CDR3 is 12 residues. The ends were cut back, 0 bases at V and 7 bases at J, with 3 bases in the middle. CDR1 is LNHNV, CDR2 YYDKDF, per germline (reference sequence). The sample holds many counts of this clonotype.

The sequence came from an adult man with Graves' ophthalmopathy. The sample comprised peripheral blood. V is TRBV15 and J is TRBJ2-2; D ambiguous. CDR3 in DNA: TGTGCCACCAGCAGAGATTTCGGGGAGCTGTTTTTT. This gives the protein CATSRDFGELFF. Variable domain in full (rest from reference TRBV15 and TRBJ2-2): DAMVIQNPRYQVTQFGKPVTLSCSQTLNHNVMYWYQQKSSQAPKLLFHYYDKDFNNEADTPDNFQSRRPNTSFCFLDIRSPGLGDTAMYLCATSRDFGELFFGEGSRLTVL.